The subject of this entry is one TCR beta chain. Its target is unknown. The sample comes from a study of T cell responses to AZD1222 COVID-19 vaccine. Points from the study as a whole: Donors in the cohort were predominantly white British and more often female, and clonal diversity was possibly underestimated. Repertoires were obtained only post-peak T cell response.

The germline CDR1 and CDR2 sequences are KGHSH and LQKENI. V was pared by 0 bases and J by 9 bases, with 7 bases of the junction left unmatched. The CDR3 covers 17 residues. Assay used: immunoSEQ multiplex PCR; TCRdb lists only in-frame clones, some missing. The data contain 100,000 to 150,000 clones, roughly 88% of them singletons. The rearrangement joins TRBV18 to TRBJ2-1; 14 bases fit TRBD2. The sample consisted of peripheral blood, taken on day 0 of MenACWY control vaccination. This receptor was obtained from an adult in good health. Here the CDR3 reads CASSPPGTSGRGGEQFF. The DNA of the CDR3 is TGTGCCAGCTCACCACCCGGGACTAGCGGGAGAGGTGGTGAGCAGTTCTTC. The full variable domain, completed using reference TRBV18 and TRBJ2-1, is NAGVMQNPRHLVRRRGQEARLRCSPMKGHSHVYWYRQLPEEGLKFMVYLQKENIIDESGMPKERFSAEFPKEGPSILRIQQVVRGDSAAYFCASSPPGTSGRGGEQFFGPGTRLTVL.